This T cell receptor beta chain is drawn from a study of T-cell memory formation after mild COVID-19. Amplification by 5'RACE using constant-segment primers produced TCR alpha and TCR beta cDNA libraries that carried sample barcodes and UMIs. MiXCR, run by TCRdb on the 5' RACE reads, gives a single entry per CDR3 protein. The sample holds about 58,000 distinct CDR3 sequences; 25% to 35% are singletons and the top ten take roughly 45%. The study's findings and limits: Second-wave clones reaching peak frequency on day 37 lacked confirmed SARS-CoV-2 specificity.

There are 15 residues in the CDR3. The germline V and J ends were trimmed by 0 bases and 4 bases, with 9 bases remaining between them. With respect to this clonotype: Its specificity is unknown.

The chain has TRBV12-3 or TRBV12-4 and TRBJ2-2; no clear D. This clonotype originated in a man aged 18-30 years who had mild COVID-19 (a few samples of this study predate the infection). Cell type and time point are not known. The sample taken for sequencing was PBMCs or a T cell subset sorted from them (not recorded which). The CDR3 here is CASSLAGRSTGELFF. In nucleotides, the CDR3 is TGTGCCAGCAGTTTAGCAGGTCGCAGCACCGGGGAGCTGTTTTTT.